Shown below are 4 T cell receptor beta chains from a single sample sequenced in a study of breast tumors, draining lymph nodes, adjacent tissues. One entry per CDR3 protein results from TCRdb running MiXCR on the multiplex PCR reads. Of tens of thousands of distinct CDR3 sequences in the sample, under 55% are singletons; the top ten hold about 10%. Sequenced material: breast tumor tissue. The source of these receptors is a female donor with breast cancer. Some clones in this sample may be carry-over from other donors' samples.

This clonotype was found a few times. This may be a read error, as it is one base from a much larger clone. The rearrangement uses TRBV6-8 and TRBJ2-1; D not resolved. Trimming shortened V by 7 bases and J by 6 bases, and 13 bases separated the two germline ends. The germline CDR1 and CDR2 sequences are MNHGY and SAAAGT. This CDR3 comprises 13 residues. CDR3 sequence (DNA): TGTGCCAGCACACGGACGGCCCTCAATGAGCAGTTCTTC. Translation: CASTRTALNEQFF.

The chain employs TRBV7-2 and TRBJ2-7, with D tentatively TRBD2 (5 bases). Per the germline V gene, CDR1 is SGHTA and CDR2 is FQGNSA. The V and J ends lost 5 bases and 5 bases respectively, with 13 bases between them. This CDR3 is built from 13 residues. CDR3 loop: CASSVGGFNEQYF. The DNA of the CDR3 is TGTGCCAGCAGCGTAGGCGGGTTCAACGAGCAGTACTTC. The variable domain in full, completed from reference TRBV7-2 and TRBJ2-7, reads GAGVSQSPSNKVTEKGKDVELRCDPISGHTALYWYRQSLGQGLEFLIYFQGNSAPDKSGLPSDRFSAERTGGSVSTLTIQRTQQEDSAVYLCASSVGGFNEQYFGPGTRLTVT.

On this clonotype: A read error is possible here, since a much larger clone lies one base away. The chain couples TRBV9 to TRBJ2-4, with a possible D match to TRBD2 (6 bases). The CDR3 consists of 14 residues. Trimming cost V 0 bases and J 8 bases, with 12 bases left between them. The germline V gene has CDR1 SGDLS and CDR2 YYNGEE. CDR3 DNA: TGTGCCAGCAGCGTAGGTGGGGGGTTGGACATTCAGTACTTC. Its protein product is CASSVGGGLDIQYF.

The chain recombines TRBV20-1 with TRBJ2-7, with TRBD2 identical over 7 bases. Trimming at V came to 3 bases and at J to 3 bases, leaving 5 bases not matched to a gene. The germline CDR1 and CDR2 sequences are DFQATT and SNEGSKA (reference sequence). CDR3 length: 13 residues. The chain's CDR3 is CSARSGGYYEQYF. The CDR3 nucleotides are TGCAGTGCTAGGTCGGGAGGTTACTACGAGCAGTACTTC.